This record covers a single T cell receptor (beta chain). The study ran its PCR with 60 Vbeta and 13 Jbeta primers. Here immunoSEQ multiplex PCR was the method, and the copy in TCRdb shows in-frame clones only, minus some. The sample shows 250,000 to 350,000 clones, about 90% of them seen only once. These data come from a study of cytomegalovirus exposure and HLA in healthy donors. Germline values: CDR1 SGHTA, CDR2 FQGNSA. The CDR3 sequence is 15 residues long. The V end was cut by 0 bases, the J end by 2 bases, with 10 bases between. The material sequenced was PBMCs. The sequence was collected from a woman in her late teens or twenties in good health and CMV-seronegative. V is TRBV7-2 and J is TRBJ1-1; D remains ambiguous. CDR3: CASSLAAGTNTEAFF. The CDR3 DNA is TGTGCCAGCAGCTTAGCGGCGGGTACCAACACTGAAGCTTTCTTT.